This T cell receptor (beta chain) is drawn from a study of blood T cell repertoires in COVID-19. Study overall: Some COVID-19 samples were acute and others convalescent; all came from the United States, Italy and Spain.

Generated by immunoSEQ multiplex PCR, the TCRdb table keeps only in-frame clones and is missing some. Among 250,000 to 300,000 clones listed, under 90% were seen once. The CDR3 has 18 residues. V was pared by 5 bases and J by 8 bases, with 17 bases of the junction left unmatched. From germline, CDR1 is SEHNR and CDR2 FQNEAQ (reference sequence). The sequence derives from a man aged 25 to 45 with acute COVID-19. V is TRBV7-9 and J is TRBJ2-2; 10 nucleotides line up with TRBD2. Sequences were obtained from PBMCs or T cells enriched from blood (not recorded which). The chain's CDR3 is CASSRGPSGRGESGELFF. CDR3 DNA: TGTGCCAGCAGCCGCGGGCCTAGCGGGAGAGGGGAATCGGGGGAGCTGTTTTTT. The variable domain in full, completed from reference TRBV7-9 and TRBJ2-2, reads DTGVSQNPRHKITKRGQNVTFRCDPISEHNRLYWYRQTLGQGPEFLTYFQNEAQLEKSRLLSDRFSAERPKGSFSTLEIQRTEQGDSAMYLCASSRGPSGRGESGELFFGEGSRLTVL.